Presented here are 6 T cell receptor beta chains from one specimen sequenced in a study of OX40 agonist ivuxolimab in advanced cancers. Library prep was done by the immunoSEQ multiplex PCR assay. TCRdb stores this immuneACCESS table with in-frame sequences only. Part of the clones is absent; in the studies checked, under half of the shortfall reflects unresolved V genes, and no reason is known for the rest. The sample table contains over 70,000 clones; only one count was recorded for nearly 90% of them. Together, the top ten hold about 0.2% of the sample. The specimen comprised CD4+ or CD8+ T cells sorted from blood, sampled in a trial of the OX40 agonist ivuxolimab. The source is an adult with an advanced solid tumor such as melanoma, head and neck, liver or kidney cancer.

The chain recombines TRBV9 with TRBJ2-1; the D is unclear. Germline V CDR1 and CDR2: SGDLS, YYNGEE. Trimming pared 3 bases from V and 5 bases from J, leaving 12 bases between. The CDR3 extends over 14 amino acids. The CDR3: CASSAYSTDNEQFF. The CDR3 coding sequence is TGTGCCAGCAGCGCTTACAGTACCGACAATGAGCAGTTCTTC.

CDR3 residues: CASSPHRATTDTQYF. The CDR3 DNA reads TGTGCCAGCAGTCCCCACAGGGCCACCACAGATACGCAGTATTTT. The J gene is TRBJ2-3, the V gene TRBV28, with a tentative D call TRBD1 (6 bases). The CDR3 has 15 residues. V gave up 5 bases and J gave up 2 bases, with 14 bases separating them. CDR1 is MDHEN and CDR2 is SYDVKM in the germline V gene.

This chain connects TRBV7-9 to TRBJ1-1; D possibly corresponds to TRBD1 (6 bases). Trimming removed 7 bases from V and 9 bases from J, with 27 bases in between. The CDR3 contains 16 residues. Per germline, CDR1 SEHNR and CDR2 FQNEAQ (reference sequence). CDR3 residues: CASTFQSGQTPKKAFF. The CDR3 coding sequence is TGTGCCAGCACCTTCCAATCGGGACAAACCCCTAAAAAAGCTTTCTTT.

In DNA, the CDR3 is TGTGCCAGCGAAACAGAGAACACTGAAGCTTTCTTT. Amino acid sequence: CASETENTEAFF. This chain joins TRBV19 and TRBJ1-1; D is unclear. The germline gives CDR1 LNHDA, CDR2 SQIVND (reference sequence). The length of the CDR3 is 12 residues. V was trimmed by 9 bases and J by 1 base, leaving 9 bases between them.

The chain combines TRBV27 with TRBJ1-5, with D uncertain. The V and J ends lost 5 bases and 5 bases respectively, with 10 bases between them. Germline-derived CDR1 and CDR2 are MNHEY and SMNVEV (reference sequence). The CDR3 length is 13 residues. CDR3 nucleotide sequence: TGTGCCAGCAGTCTCCAGCCCTATCAGCCCCAGCATTTT. The encoded protein is CASSLQPYQPQHF.

This clone was detected only a few times. The rearrangement links TRBV4-2 to TRBJ1-1, with unresolved D. Per germline, CDR1 LGHNA and CDR2 YNFKEQ. With 1 base removed from V and 6 bases from J, the gap between germline ends came to 9 bases. The CDR3 sequence is 13 residues long. The CDR3 coding sequence is TGTGCCAGCAGCCAAGTTCTCTACTCTGAAGCTTTCTTT. It translates to CASSQVLYSEAFF.